The clone carrying this T cell receptor beta chain was observed a handful of times. The antigen is not known. The sample originates from a study of identical twins. Study-level results: For cord blood, abundant beta clonotypes had fewer insertions, unlike memory repertoires, which showed none. Zero-insertion results could be subject to partial confounding by invariant MAIT and iNKT cells.

Carrying unique molecular identifiers, the cDNA also gained a universal primer site through template switching. Using its own MiXCR run on the 5' RACE reads, TCRdb lists one record per CDR3 protein. This table has approximately 500,000 distinct CDR3 sequences, 12% to 15% appearing once. This sample also appeared in a second study, on yellow fever vaccine responses in identical twins. That report notes: Twins' T cell vaccine responses reportedly looked partly convergent, partly personalized.

This clonotype was sampled from a woman in her late teens or twenties in good health. Sequencing was done on a sample of CD4+ T cells sorted from blood.

For the CDR3, the DNA is TGCAGTGCTAGCCCGGGACAGGGGTTGGGCGAGACCCAGTACTTC. This gives the protein CSASPGQGLGETQYF. This rearrangement joins TRBV20-1 to TRBJ2-5; 10 positions match TRBD1. Trimming at V came to 3 bases and at J to 5 bases, leaving 9 bases not matched to a gene. The V gene's germline CDR1 is DFQATT and CDR2 SNEGSKA (reference sequence). This CDR3 has 15 amino acids.